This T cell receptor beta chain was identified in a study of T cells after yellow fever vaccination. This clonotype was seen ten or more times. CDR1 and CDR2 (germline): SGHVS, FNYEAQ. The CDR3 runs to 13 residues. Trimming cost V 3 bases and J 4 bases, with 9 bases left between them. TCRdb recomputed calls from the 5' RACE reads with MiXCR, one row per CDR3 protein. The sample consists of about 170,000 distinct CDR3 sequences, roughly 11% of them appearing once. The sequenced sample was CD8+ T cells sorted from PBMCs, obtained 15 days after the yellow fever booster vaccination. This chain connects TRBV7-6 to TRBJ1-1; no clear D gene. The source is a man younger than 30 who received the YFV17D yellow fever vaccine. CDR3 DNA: TGTGCCAGCAGCTTCGGGGAGAGCACTGAAGCTTTCTTT. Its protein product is CASSFGESTEAFF.